This TCR beta chain was sequenced in a study of beta chain features in type 1 diabetes. Germline V CDR1 and CDR2: SGHTA, FQGNSA. The CDR3 totals 15 residues. V gave up 6 bases and J gave up 4 bases, with 15 bases separating them. This clone showed up just a few times. The authors reverse transcribed all of the isolated RNA, so sequencing captured expressed TCRB transcripts. Assay: immunoSEQ multiplex PCR; the TCRdb copy retains only in-frame clones and omits some. The table has some 270,000 clones, 12% to 15% seen once; the top ten hold approximately 0.024%. Based on CD45RO/CCR7/CD25/CD127/CD95/CD27, CD4+ regulatory, stem cell-like memory, naive and central memory cells were sorted.

This sequence was found in a woman between 35 and 50 years old in good health. Material: naive CD4+ T cells from blood. The chain joins TRBV7-2 to TRBJ2-2; D is perhaps TRBD1 (6 bases). For the CDR3, the DNA is TGTGCCAGCAGTCCTCAGGGGATCGGCACCGGGGAGCTGTTTTTT. Translated: CASSPQGIGTGELFF.